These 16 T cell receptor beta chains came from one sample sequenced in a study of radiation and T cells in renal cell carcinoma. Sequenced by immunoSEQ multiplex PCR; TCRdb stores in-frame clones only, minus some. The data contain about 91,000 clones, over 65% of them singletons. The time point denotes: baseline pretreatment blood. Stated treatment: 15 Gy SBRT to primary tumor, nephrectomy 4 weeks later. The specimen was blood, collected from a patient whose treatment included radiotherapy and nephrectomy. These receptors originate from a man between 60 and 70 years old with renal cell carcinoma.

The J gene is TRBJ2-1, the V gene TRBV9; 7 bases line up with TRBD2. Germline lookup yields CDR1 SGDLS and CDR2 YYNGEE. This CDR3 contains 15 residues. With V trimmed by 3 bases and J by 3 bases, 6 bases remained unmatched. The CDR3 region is CASSADGGFYNEQFF. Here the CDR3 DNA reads TGTGCCAGCAGCGCGGACGGGGGGTTCTACAATGAGCAGTTCTTC.

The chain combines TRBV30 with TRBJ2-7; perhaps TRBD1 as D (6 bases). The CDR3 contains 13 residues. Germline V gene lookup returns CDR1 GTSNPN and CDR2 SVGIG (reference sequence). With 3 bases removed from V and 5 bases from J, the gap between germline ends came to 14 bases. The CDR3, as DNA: TGTGCCTGGAGCAACCTCAGGGGTGACGAGCAGTACTTC. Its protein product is CAWSNLRGDEQYF.

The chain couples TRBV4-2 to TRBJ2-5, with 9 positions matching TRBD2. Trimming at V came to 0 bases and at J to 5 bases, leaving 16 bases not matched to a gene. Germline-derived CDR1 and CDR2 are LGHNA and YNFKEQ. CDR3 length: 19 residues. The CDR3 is CASSQESPASGRFWETQYF. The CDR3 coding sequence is TGTGCCAGCAGCCAAGAATCCCCGGCGAGCGGGAGGTTTTGGGAGACCCAGTACTTC.

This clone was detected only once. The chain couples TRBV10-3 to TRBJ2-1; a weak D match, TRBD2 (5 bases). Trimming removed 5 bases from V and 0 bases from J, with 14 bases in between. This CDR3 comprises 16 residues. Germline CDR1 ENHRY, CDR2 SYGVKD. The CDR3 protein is CAISPRAQSSYNEQFF. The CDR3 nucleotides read TGTGCCATCAGTCCGCGGGCGCAGAGCTCCTACAATGAGCAGTTCTTC.

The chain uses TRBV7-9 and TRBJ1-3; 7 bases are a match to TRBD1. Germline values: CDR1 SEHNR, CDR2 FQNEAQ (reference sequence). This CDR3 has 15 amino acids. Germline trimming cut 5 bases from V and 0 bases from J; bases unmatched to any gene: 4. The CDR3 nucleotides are TGTGCCAGCAGCCCAGACAGGGTCTCTGGAAACACCATATATTTT. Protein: CASSPDRVSGNTIYF.

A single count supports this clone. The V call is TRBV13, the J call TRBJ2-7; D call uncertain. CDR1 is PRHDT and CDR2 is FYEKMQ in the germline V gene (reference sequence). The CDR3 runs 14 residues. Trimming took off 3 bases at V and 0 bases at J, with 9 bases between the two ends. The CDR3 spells CASSLRQPSYEQYF. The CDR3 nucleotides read TGTGCCAGCAGCTTGAGGCAGCCCTCCTACGAGCAGTACTTC. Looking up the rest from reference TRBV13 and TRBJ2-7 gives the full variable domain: AAGVIQSPRHLIKEKRETATLKCYPIPRHDTVYWYQQGPGQDPQFLISFYEKMQSDKGSIPDRFSAQQFSDYHSELNMSSLELGDSALYFCASSLRQPSYEQYFGPGTRLTVT.

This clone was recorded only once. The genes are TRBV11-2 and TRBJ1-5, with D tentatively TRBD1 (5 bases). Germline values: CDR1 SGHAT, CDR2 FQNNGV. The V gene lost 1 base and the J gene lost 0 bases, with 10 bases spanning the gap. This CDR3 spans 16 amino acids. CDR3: CASSLGMGGSNQPQHF. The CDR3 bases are TGTGCCAGCAGCTTAGGTATGGGGGGTAGCAATCAGCCCCAGCATTTT. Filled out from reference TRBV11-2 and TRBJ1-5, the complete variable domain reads EAGVAQSPRYKIIEKRQSVAFWCNPISGHATLYWYQQILGQGPKLLIQFQNNGVVDDSQLPKDRFSAERLKGVDSTLKIQPAKLEDSAVYLCASSLGMGGSNQPQHFGDGTRLSIL.

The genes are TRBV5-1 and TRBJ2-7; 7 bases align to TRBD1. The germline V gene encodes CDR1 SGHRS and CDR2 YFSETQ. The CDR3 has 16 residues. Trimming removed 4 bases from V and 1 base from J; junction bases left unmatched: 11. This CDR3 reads CASSLKTGVRSYEQYF. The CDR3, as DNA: TGCGCCAGCAGCCTTAAAACAGGGGTAAGGTCCTACGAGCAGTACTTC.

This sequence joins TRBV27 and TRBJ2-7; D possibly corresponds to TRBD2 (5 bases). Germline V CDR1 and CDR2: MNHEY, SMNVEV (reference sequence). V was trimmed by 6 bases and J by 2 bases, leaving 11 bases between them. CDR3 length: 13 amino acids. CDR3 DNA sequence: TGTGCCAGCAGCTTGAGGGTAACCTACGAGCAGTACTTC. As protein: CASSLRVTYEQYF.

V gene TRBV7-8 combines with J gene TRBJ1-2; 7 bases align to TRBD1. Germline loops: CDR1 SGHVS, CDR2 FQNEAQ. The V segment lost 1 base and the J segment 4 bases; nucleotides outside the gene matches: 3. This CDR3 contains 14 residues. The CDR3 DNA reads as TGTGCCAGCAGCTTAGGGGACAGTAGCTATGGCTACACCTTC. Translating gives CASSLGDSSYGYTF.

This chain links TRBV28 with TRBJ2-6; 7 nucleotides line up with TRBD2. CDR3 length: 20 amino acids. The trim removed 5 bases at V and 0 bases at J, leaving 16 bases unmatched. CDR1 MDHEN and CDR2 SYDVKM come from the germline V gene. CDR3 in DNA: TGTGCCAGCAGTCCCTTTCCCCGACTAGCTGTCCCCTCTGGGGCCAACGTCCTGACTTTC. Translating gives CASSPFPRLAVPSGANVLTF.

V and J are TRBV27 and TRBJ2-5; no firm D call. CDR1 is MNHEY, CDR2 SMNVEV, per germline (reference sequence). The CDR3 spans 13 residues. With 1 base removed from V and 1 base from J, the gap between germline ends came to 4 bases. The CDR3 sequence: CASSLYLQETQYF. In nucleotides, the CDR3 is TGTGCCAGCAGTTTATACCTCCAAGAGACCCAGTACTTC.

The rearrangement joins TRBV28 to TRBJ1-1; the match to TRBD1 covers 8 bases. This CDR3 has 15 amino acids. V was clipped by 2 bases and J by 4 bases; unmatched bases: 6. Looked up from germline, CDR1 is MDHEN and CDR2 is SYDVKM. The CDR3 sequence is CASSLGGQAGTEAFF. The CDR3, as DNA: TGTGCCAGCAGTTTAGGGGGACAGGCTGGCACTGAAGCTTTCTTT. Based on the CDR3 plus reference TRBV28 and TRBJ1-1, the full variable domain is DVKVTQSSRYLVKRTGEKVFLECVQDMDHENMFWYRQDPGLGLRLIYFSYDVKMKEKGDIPEGYSVSREKKERFSLILESASTNQTSMYLCASSLGGQAGTEAFFGQGTRLTVV.

The CDR3 sequence: CASSLELAGGYNEQFF. The CDR3, as DNA: TGCGCCAGCAGCTTGGAACTAGCGGGAGGTTACAATGAGCAGTTCTTC. The chain recombines TRBV5-1 with TRBJ2-1; 12 positions match TRBD2. Germline V gene lookup returns CDR1 SGHRS and CDR2 YFSETQ. There are 16 residues in the CDR3. V lost 0 bases and J lost 4; bases outside the gene matches: 2.

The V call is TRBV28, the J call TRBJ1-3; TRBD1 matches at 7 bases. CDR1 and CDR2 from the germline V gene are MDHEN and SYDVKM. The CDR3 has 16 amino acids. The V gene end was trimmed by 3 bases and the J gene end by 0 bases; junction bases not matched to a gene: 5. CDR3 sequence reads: CASSLPGTASGNTIYF. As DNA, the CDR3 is TGTGCCAGCAGTTTGCCCGGGACAGCCTCTGGAAACACCATATATTTT.

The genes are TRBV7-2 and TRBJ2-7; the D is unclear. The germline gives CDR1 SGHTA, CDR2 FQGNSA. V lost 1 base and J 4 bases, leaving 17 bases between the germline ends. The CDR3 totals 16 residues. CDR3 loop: CASSLVLGRVTYEQYF. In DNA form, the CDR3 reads TGTGCCAGCAGCTTAGTTTTAGGCCGAGTCACTTACGAGCAGTACTTC.